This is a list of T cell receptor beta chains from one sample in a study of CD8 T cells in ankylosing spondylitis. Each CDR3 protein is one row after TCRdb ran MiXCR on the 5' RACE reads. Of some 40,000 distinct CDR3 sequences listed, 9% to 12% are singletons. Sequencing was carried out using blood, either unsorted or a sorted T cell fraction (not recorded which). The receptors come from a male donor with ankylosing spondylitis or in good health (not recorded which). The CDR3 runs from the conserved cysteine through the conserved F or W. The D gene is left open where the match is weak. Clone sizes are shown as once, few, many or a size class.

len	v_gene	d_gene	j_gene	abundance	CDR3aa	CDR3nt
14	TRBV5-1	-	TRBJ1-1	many	CASSWGGMGTEAFF	TGCGCCAGCAGCTGGGGGGGAATGGGCACTGAAGCTTTCTTT
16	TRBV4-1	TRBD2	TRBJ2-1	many	CASSQGTSGVYNEQFF	TGCGCCAGCAGCCAAGGTACTAGCGGCGTCTACAATGAGCAGTTCTTC
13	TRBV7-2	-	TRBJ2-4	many	CASSSGDGNIQYF	TGTGCCAGCAGCTCAGGGGATGGGAACATTCAGTACTTC
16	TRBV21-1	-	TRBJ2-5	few	CASSKAGGGEAETQYF	TGTGCCAGCAGCAAAGCTGGAGGGGGGGAAGCGGAGACCCAGTACTTC
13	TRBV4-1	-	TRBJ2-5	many	CASSPGASETQYF	TGCGCCAGCAGCCCCGGGGCATCAGAGACCCAGTACTTC
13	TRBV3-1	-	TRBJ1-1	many	CASSQDYAREAFF	TGTGCCAGCAGCCAAGACTATGCCAGGGAAGCTTTCTTT
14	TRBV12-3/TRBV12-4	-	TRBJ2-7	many	CASSTGHQGERQYF	TGTGCCAGCAGTACAGGGCACCAGGGAGAGCGGCAGTACTTC
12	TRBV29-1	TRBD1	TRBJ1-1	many	CSVVQGGFEAFF	TGCAGCGTTGTTCAAGGGGGCTTTGAAGCTTTCTTT
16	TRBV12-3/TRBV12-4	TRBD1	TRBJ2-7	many	CASTEGTGLHNYEQYF	TGTGCCAGCACCGAAGGGACAGGGCTACACAACTACGAGCAGTACTTC
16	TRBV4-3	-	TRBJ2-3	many	CASSRRGEATSDTQYF	TGCGCCAGCAGCCGCCGAGGGGAGGCAACGTCAGATACGCAGTATTTT
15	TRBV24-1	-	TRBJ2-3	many	CATSDPGVGTDTQYF	TGTGCCACCAGTGATCCCGGAGTAGGCACAGATACGCAGTATTTT
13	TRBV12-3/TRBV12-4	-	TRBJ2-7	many	CASSFGRGVEQYF	TGTGCCAGCAGTTTTGGCAGGGGGGTCGAGCAGTACTTC
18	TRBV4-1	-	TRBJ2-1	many	CASSQDPYLSSSYNEQFF	TGCGCCAGCAGCCAAGACCCCTACCTCTCGAGCTCCTACAATGAGCAGTTCTTC
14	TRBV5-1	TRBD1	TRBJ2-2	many	CASRTGQVAGELFF	TGCGCCAGCAGAACGGGACAGGTGGCCGGGGAGCTGTTTTTT